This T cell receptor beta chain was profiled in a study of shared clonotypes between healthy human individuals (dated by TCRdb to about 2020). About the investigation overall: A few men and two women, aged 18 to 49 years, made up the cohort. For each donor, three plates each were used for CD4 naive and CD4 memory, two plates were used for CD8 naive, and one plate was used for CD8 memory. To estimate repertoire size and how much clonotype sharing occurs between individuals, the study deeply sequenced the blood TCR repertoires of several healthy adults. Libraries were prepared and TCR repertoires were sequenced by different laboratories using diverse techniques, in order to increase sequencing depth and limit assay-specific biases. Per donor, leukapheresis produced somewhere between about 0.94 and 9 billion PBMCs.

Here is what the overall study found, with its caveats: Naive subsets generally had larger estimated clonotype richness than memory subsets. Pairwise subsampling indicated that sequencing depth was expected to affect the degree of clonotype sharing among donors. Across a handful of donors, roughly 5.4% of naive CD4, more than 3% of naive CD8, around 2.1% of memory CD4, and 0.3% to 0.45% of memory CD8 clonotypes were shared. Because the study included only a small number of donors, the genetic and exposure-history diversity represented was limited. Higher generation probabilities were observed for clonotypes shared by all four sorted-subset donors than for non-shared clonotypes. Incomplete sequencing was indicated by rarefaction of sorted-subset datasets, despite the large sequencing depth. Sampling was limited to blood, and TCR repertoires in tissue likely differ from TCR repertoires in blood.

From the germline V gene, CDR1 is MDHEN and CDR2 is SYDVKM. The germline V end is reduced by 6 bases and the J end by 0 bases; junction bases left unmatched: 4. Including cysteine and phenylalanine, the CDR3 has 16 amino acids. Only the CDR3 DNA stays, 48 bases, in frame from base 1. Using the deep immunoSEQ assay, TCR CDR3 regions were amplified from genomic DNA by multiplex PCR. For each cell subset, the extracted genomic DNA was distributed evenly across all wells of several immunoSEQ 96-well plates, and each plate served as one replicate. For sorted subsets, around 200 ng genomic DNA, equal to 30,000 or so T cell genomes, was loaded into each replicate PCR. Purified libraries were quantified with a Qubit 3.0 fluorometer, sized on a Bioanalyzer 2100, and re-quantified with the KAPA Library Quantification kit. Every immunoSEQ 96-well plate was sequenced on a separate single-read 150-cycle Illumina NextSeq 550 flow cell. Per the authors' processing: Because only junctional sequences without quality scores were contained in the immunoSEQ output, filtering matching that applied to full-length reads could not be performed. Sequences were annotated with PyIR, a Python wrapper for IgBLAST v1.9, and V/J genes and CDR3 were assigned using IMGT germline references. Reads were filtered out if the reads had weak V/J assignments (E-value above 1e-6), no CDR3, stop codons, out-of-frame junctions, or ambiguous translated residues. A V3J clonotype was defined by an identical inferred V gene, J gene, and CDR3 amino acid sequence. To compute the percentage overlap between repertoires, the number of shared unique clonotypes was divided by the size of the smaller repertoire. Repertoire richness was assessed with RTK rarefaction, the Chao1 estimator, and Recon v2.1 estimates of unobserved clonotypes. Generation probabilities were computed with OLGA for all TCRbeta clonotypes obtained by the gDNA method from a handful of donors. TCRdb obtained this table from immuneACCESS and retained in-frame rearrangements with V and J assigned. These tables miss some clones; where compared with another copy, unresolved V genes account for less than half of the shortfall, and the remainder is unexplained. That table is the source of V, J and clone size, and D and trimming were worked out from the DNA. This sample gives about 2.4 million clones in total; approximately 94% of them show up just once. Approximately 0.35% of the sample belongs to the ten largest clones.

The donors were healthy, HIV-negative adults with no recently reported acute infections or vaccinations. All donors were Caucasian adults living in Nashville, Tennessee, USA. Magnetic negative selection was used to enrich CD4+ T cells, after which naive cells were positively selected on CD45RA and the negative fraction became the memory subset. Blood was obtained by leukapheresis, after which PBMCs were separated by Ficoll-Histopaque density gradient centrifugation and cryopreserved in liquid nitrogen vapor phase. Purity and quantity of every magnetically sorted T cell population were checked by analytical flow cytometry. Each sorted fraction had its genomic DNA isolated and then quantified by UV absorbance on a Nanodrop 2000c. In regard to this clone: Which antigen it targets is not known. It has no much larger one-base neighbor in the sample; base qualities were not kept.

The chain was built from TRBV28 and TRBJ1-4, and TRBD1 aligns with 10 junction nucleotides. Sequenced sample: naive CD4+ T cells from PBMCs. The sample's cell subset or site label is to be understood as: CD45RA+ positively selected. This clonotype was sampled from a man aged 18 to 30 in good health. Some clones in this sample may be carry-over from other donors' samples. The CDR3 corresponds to CASRDRGYATNEKLFF. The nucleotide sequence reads TGTGCCAGCAGGGACAGGGGGTATGCAACTAATGAAAAACTGTTTTTT.